Listed below are T cell receptor beta chains from one sample, sequenced in a study of shared clonotypes between healthy human individuals. TCRdb's table, derived via immunoSEQ multiplex PCR, lists solely in-frame clones and lacks some. The sample shows about 1 million clones, approximately 80% of them seen only once. The sequencing sample was made of memory CD4+ T cells from PBMCs. These receptors originate from a man in his late teens or twenties in good health. Some clones in this sample may be carry-over from other donors' samples. The CDR3 runs from the conserved cysteine through the conserved F or W. D genes are given only for firm matches. Only part of the rows carry a size: once, few, many, or a class if the clone is expanded.

TRBJ2-1 TRBV6-6 - - CASSRGGRDTGQQFF TGTGCCAGCAGTAGGGGGGGGAGGGACACGGGACAGCAGTTCTTC
TRBJ2-1 TRBV2 - - CASSFNSYNEQFF TGTGCCAGCAGTTTCAACAGCTACAATGAGCAGTTCTTC
TRBJ1-3 TRBV5-1 - - CASSLAGPTQTHGNTIYF TGCGCCAGCAGCTTGGCCGGGCCTACCCAAACACATGGAAACACCATATATTTT
TRBJ2-1 TRBV15 - TRBD1 CATSSGQAYSRSNEQFF TGTGCCACCAGCAGCGGACAGGCTTACTCACGGAGCAATGAGCAGTTCTTC
TRBJ2-3 TRBV28 few - CASSSTGTDTQYF TGTGCCAGCAGTTCAACAGGGACGGATACGCAGTATTTT
TRBJ2-7 TRBV15 - - CATSRANRGEQYF TGTGCCACCAGCAGAGCGAATCGGGGCGAGCAGTACTTC
TRBJ2-1 TRBV5-1 - TRBD2 CASSWGQVAGLNEQFF TGCGCCAGCAGCTGGGGCCAAGTAGCGGGCCTCAATGAGCAGTTCTTC
TRBJ2-1 TRBV27 - - CASSPGHAMYNEQFF TGTGCCAGCAGTCCCGGACACGCGATGTACAATGAGCAGTTCTTC
TRBJ2-2 TRBV11-2 - - CASSLGRSWAGELFF TGTGCCAGCAGCTTAGGGAGATCTTGGGCCGGGGAGCTGTTTTTT
TRBJ2-3 TRBV28 - - CASSSRPTDTQYF TGTGCCAGCAGTTCAAGACCCACAGATACGCAGTATTTT
TRBJ2-2 TRBV5-1 - - CASSPWTDTGELFF TGCGCCAGCAGCCCATGGACAGACACCGGGGAGCTGTTTTTT
TRBJ2-2 TRBV29-1 - - CSVKGALTGELFF TGCAGCGTCAAAGGGGCGCTCACCGGGGAGCTGTTTTTT
TRBJ2-7 TRBV27 once TRBD2 CASSRGGEQYF TGTGCCAGCAGTCGGGGGGGCGAGCAGTACTTC
TRBJ1-2 TRBV7-2 - - CASSLGAEYYGYTF TGTGCCAGCAGCTTAGGGGCCGAATACTATGGCTACACCTTC
TRBJ1-2 TRBV7-9 - - CASSLWGRQNYGYTF TGTGCCAGCAGCTTATGGGGACGGCAGAACTATGGCTACACCTTC
TRBJ2-3 TRBV7-2 - - CASSLAPRAASTDTQYF TGTGCCAGCAGCTTAGCCCCCCGAGCGGCTAGCACAGATACGCAGTATTTT
TRBJ2-2 TRBV6-1 - - CASIKGDTGELFF TGTGCCAGCATTAAGGGGGACACCGGGGAGCTGTTTTTT
TRBJ1-1 TRBV6-1 once - CASTLRGGNTEAFF TGTGCCAGCACCCTTCGGGGGGGAAACACTGAAGCTTTCTTT
TRBJ2-3 TRBV7-3 - - CASSLGRGGDTQYF TGTGCCAGCAGCTTAGGTAGGGGCGGAGATACGCAGTATTTT
TRBJ2-3 TRBV6-5 once - CASSWLGGSTDTQYF TGTGCCAGCAGTTGGTTGGGGGGCAGCACAGATACGCAGTATTTT
TRBJ1-3 TRBV28 - - CASSPRGIAGNTIYF TGTGCCAGCAGTCCCCGGGGGATTGCCGGAAACACCATATATTTT
TRBJ1-2 TRBV29-1 - - CSARTDYGYTF TGCAGCGCAAGGACGGATTATGGCTACACCTTC
TRBJ2-7 TRBV27 - - CASSLTPGRDEQYF TGTGCCAGCAGTCTGACGCCTGGTCGGGACGAGCAGTACTTC
TRBJ2-5 TRBV5-8 many - CASSLLGQGETQYF TGTGCCAGCAGCTTGTTGGGCCAGGGGGAGACCCAGTACTTC
TRBJ1-2 TRBV10-2 - TRBD1 CASSDRRQGAGYGYTF TGCGCCAGCAGTGACCGTAGACAGGGGGCGGGCTATGGCTACACCTTC
TRBJ1-2 TRBV28 once - CASSWRVYGYTF TGTGCCAGCAGTTGGAGGGTCTATGGCTACACCTTC